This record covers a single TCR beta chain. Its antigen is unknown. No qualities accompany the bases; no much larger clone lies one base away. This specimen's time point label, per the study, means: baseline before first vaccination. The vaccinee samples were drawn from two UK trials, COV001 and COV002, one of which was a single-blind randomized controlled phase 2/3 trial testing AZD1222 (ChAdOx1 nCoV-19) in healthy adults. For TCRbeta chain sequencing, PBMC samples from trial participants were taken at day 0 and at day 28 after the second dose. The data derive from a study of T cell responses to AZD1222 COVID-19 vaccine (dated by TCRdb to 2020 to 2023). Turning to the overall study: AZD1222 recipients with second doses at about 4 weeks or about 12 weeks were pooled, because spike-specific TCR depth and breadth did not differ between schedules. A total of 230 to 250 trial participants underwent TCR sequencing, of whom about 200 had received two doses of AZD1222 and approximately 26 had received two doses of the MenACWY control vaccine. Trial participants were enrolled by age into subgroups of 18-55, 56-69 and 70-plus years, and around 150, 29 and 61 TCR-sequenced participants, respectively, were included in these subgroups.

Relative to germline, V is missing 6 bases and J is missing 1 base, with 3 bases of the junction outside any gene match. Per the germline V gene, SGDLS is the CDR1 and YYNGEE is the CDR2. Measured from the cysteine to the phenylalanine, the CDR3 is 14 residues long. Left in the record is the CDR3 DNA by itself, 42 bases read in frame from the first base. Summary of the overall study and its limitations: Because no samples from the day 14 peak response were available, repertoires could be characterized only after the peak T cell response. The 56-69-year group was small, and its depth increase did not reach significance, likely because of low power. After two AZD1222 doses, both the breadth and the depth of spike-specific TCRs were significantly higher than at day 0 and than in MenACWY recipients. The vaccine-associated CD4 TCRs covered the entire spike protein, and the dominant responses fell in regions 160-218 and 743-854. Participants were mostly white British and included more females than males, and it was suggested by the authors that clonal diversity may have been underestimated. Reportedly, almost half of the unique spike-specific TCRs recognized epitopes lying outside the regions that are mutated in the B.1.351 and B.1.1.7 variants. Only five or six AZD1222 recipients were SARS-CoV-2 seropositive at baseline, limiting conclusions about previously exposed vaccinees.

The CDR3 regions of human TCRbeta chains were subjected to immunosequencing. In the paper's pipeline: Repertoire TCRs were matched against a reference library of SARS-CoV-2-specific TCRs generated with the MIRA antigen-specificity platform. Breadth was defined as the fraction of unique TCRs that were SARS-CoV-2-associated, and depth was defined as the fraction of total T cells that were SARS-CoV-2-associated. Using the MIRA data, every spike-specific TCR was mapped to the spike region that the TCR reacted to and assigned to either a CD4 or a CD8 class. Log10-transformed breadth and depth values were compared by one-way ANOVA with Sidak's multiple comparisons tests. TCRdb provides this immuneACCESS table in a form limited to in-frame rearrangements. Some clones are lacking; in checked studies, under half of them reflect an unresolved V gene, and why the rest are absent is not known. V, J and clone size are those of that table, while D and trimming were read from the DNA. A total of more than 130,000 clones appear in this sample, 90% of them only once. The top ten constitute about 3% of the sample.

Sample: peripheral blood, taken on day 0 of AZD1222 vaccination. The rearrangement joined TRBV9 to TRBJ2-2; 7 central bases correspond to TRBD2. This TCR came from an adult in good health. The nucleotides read TGTGCCAGCACGGGACTATGGAACACCGGGGAGCTGTTTTTT. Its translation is CASTGLWNTGELFF.